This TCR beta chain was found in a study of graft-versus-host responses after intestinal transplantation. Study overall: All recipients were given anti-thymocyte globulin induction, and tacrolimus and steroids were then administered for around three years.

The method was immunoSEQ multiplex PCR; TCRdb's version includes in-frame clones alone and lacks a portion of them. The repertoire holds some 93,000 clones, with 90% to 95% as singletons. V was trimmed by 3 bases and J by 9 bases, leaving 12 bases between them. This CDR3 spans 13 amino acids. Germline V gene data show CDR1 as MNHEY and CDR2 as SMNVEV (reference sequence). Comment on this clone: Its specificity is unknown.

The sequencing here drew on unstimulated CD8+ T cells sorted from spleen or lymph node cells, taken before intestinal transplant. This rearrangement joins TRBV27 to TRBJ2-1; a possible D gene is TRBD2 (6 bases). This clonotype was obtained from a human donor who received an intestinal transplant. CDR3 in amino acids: CASSLPGVTEQFF. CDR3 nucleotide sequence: TGTGCCAGCAGTTTGCCGGGGGTGACTGAGCAGTTCTTC.